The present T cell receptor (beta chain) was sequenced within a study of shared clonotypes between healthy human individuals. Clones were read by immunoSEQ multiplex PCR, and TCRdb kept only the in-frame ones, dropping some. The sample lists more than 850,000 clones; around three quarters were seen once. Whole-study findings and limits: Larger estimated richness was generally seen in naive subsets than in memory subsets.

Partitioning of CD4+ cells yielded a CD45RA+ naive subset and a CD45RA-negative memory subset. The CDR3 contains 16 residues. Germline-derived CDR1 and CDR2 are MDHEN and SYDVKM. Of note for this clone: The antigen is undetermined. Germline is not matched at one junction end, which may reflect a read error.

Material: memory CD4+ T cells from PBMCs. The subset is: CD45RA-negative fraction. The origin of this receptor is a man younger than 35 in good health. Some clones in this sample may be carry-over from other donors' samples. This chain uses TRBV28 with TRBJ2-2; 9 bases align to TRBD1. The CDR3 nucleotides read TGTGCCAGTAGTTTTGGGGACAGGGCGAACACCGGGGAGCTGTTTTTT. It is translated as CASSFGDRANTGELFF.